This T cell receptor (beta chain) was sequenced for a study of T-cell memory formation after mild COVID-19. Study-wide points: Second-wave clones peaking on day 37 lacked confirmed SARS-CoV-2 specificity. The appearance of some responding clones in pre-infection memory suggested that cross-reactive memory joined.

The V gene lost 6 bases and the J gene lost 5 bases, with 25 bases spanning the gap. The CDR3 has 18 residues. Germline V lookup: CDR1 MDHEN, CDR2 SYDVKM. 5'RACE with constant-segment primers yielded barcoded, UMI-tagged TCR alpha and TCR beta cDNA libraries. TCRdb fed the 5' RACE reads into MiXCR, producing one record per CDR3 protein. The sample gives approximately 150,000 distinct CDR3 sequences, around 13% of which show up once; 14% is in the top ten. This clonotype was observed at least ten times. Antigen specificity is unknown. The sample was PBMCs or a T cell subset sorted from them (not recorded which). The J gene is TRBJ2-2, the V gene TRBV28; D possibly uses TRBD1 or TRBD2 (5 bases each). This clonotype was sampled from an adult woman who had mild COVID-19 (a few samples of this study predate the infection). Cell type and time point are not known. The CDR3 protein is CASSFYRSERGQTGELFF. The CDR3 nucleotides are TGTGCCAGCAGCTTTTACCGCTCCGAGAGGGGTCAGACCGGGGAGCTGTTTTTT.